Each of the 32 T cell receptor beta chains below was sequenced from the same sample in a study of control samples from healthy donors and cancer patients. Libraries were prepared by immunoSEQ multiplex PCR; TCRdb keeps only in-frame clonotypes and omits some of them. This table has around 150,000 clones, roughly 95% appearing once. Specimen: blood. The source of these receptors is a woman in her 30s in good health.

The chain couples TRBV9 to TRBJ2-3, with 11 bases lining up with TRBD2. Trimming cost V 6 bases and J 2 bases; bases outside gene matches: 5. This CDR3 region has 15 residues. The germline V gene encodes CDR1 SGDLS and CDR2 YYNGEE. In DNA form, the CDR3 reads TGTGCCAGCACCGCGACTAGCGGGACCACAGATACGCAGTATTTT. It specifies CASTATSGTTDTQYF. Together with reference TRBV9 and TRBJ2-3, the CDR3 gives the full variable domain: DSGVTQTPKHLITATGQRVTLRCSPRSGDLSVYWYQQSLDQGLQFLIQYYNGEERAKGNILERFSAQQFPDLHSELNLSSLELGDSALYFCASTATSGTTDTQYFGPGTRLTVL.

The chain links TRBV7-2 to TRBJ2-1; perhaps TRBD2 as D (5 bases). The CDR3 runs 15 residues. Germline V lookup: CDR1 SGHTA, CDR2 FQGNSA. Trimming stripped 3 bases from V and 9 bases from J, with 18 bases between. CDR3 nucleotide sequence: TGTGCCAGCAGCTTTCAGAGACTACAGAACGGTGAGCAGTTCTTC. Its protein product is CASSFQRLQNGEQFF.

This CDR3 is CASSPPVGGSNTEAFF. For the CDR3, the DNA is TGTGCCAGCAGTCCCCCTGTGGGCGGTTCGAACACTGAAGCTTTCTTT. V gene TRBV28 combines with J gene TRBJ1-1; no firm D call. Germline V lookup: CDR1 MDHEN, CDR2 SYDVKM. The CDR3 consists of 16 residues. V was trimmed by 5 bases and J by 1 base, leaving 17 bases between them.

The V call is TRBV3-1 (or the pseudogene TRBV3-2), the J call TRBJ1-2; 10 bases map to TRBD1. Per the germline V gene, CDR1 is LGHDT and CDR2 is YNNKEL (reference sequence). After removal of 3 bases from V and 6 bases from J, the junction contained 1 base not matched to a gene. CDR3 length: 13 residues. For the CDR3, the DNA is TGTGCCAGCAGCCAGGGACAGGGGAATGGCTACACCTTC. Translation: CASSQGQGNGYTF.

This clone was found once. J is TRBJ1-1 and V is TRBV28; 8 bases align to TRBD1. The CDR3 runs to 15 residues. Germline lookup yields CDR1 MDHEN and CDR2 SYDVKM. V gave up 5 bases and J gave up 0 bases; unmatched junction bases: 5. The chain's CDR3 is CASSVTGGLNTEAFF. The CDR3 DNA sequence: TGTGCCAGCAGTGTAACAGGGGGATTGAACACTGAAGCTTTCTTT.

CDR3 nucleotide sequence: TGTGCCAGCAGCTTCGGGGGTAGTGAGCAGTTCTTC. Its protein product is CASSFGGSEQFF. The chain couples TRBV9 to TRBJ2-1; D perhaps matches TRBD2 (6 bases). The CDR3 is made up of 12 amino acids. Germline CDR1 reads SGDLS; CDR2 reads YYNGEE. The ends were cut back, 4 bases at V and 9 bases at J, with 11 bases in the middle.

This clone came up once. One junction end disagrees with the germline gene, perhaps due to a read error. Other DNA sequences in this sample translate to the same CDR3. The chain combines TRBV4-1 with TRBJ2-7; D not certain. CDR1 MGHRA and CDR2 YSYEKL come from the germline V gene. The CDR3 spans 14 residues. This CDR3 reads CASSQEQVTYEQYF. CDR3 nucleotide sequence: TGCGCCAGCAGCCAAGAGCAGGTAACCTACGAGCAGTATTTC.

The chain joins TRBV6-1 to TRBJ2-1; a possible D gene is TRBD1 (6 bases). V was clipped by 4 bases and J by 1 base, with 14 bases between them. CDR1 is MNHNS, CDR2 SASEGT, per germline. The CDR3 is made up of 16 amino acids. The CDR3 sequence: CASSGRQGISYNEQFF. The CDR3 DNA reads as TGTGCCAGCAGTGGAAGGCAGGGGATTTCCTACAATGAGCAGTTCTTC.

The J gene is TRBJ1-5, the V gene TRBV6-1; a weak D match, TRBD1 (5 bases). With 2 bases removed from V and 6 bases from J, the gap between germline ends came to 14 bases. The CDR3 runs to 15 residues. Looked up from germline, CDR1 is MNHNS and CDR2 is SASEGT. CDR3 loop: CASSETRGDSQPQHF. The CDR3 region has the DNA TGTGCCAGCAGTGAAACCCGAGGGGATAGTCAGCCCCAGCATTTT.

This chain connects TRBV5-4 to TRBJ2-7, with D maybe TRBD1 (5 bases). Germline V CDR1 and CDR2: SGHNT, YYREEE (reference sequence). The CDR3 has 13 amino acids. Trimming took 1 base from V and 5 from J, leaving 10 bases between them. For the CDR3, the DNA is TGTGCCAGCAGCTTGTGGGGCAGGGACGAGCAGTACTTC. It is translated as CASSLWGRDEQYF.

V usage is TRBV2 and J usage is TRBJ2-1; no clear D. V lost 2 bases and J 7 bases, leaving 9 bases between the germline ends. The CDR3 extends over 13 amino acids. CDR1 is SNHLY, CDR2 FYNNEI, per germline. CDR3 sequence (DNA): TGTGCCAGCAGTGAATGGGTTCCGAATGAGCAGTTCTTC. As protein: CASSEWVPNEQFF. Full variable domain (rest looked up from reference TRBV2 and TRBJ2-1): EPEVTQTPSHQVTQMGQEVILRCVPISNHLYFYWYRQILGQKVEFLVSFYNNEISEKSEIFDDQFSVERPDGSNFTLKIRSTKLEDSAMYFCASSEWVPNEQFFGPGTRLTVL.

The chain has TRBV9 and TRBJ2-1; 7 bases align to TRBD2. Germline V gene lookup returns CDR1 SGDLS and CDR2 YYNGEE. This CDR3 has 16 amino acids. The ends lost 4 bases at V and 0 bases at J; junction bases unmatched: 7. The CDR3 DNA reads TGTGCCAGCAGCACCATGCGGGGGAACTCCTACAATGAGCAGTTCTTC. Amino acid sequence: CASSTMRGNSYNEQFF.

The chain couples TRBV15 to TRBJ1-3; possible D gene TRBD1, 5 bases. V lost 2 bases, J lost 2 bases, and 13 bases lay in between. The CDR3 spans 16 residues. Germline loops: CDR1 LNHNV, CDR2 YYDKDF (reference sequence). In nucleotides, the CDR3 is TGTGCCACCAGCAGATTCAGGGTAGGCCCTGGAAACACCATATATTTT. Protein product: CATSRFRVGPGNTIYF. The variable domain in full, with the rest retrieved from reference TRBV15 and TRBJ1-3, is DAMVIQNPRYQVTQFGKPVTLSCSQTLNHNVMYWYQQKSSQAPKLLFHYYDKDFNNEADTPDNFQSRRPNTSFCFLDIRSPGLGDTAMYLCATSRFRVGPGNTIYFGEGSWLTVV.

The CDR3 nucleotides read TGTGCCAGCAGCGCGGGGGGAGGAGTAAGGACTGAAGCTTTCTTT. This gives the protein CASSAGGGVRTEAFF. V usage is TRBV9 and J usage is TRBJ1-1; possible D gene TRBD1, 5 bases. V lost 3 bases and J lost 5, with 17 bases in between. Germline-derived CDR1 and CDR2 are SGDLS and YYNGEE. The CDR3 has 15 amino acids.

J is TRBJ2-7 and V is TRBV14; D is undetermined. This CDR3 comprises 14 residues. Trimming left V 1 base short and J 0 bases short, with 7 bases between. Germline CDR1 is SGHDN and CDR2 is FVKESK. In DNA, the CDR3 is TGTGCCAGCAGCCAAGTGGGTTACTCCTACGAGCAGTACTTC. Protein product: CASSQVGYSYEQYF.

This CDR3 reads CASSLDKSSYNSPLHF. DNA of the CDR3: TGTGCCAGCAGCTTAGACAAGAGCTCCTATAATTCACCCCTCCACTTT. This sequence joins TRBV7-9 and TRBJ1-6; D gene unclear. Looked up from germline, CDR1 is SEHNR and CDR2 is FQNEAQ (reference sequence). The V gene lost 1 base and the J gene lost 0 bases, with 7 bases spanning the gap. The CDR3 has 16 residues.

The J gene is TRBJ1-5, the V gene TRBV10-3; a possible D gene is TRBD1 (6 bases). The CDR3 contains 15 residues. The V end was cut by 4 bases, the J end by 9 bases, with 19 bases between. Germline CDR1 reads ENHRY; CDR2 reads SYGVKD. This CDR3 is CAISVGGGPEWPQHF. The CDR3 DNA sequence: TGTGCCATCAGTGTAGGGGGGGGCCCTGAATGGCCCCAGCATTTT.

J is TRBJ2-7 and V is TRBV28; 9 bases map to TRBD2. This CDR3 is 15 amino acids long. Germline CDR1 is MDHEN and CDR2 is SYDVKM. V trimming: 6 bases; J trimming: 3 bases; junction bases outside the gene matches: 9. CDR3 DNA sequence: TGTGCCAGCAGATCTCTAGCGGGATTGGGCTACGAGCAGTACTTC. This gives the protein CASRSLAGLGYEQYF.

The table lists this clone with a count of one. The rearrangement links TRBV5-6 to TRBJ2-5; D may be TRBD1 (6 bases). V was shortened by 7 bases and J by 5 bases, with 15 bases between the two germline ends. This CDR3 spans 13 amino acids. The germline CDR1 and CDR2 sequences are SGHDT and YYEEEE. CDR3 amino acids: CASRARGRETQYF. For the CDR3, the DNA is TGTGCCAGCCGGGCCAGGGGACGGGAGACCCAGTACTTC.

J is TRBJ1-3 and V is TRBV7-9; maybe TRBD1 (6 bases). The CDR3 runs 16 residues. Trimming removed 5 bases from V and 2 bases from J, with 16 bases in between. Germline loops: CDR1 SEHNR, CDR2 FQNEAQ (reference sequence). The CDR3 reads CASSAPGDGTGNTIYF. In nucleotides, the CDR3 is TGTGCCAGCAGCGCCCCAGGGGACGGGACTGGAAACACCATATATTTT.

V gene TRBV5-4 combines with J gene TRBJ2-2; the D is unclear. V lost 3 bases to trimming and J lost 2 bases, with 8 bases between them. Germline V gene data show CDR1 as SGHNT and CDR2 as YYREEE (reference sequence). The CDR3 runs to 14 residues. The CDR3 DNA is TGTGCCAGCAGCTCGGACCGCAACACCGGGGAGCTGTTTTTT. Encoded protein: CASSSDRNTGELFF.

The CDR3: CASRPDRVGGTDTQYF. The CDR3 DNA reads as TGTGCCAGCAGACCTGACAGGGTAGGGGGCACAGATACGCAGTATTTT. This chain connects TRBV7-9 to TRBJ2-3, with 7 positions matching TRBD1. The CDR3 length is 16 residues. Germline assignment: CDR1 SEHNR and CDR2 FQNEAQ (reference sequence). The J segment lost 1 base and the V segment lost 6 bases, leaving 10 bases of the junction unmatched. The full variable domain, with the rest looked up from reference TRBV7-9 and TRBJ2-3, is DTGVSQNPRHKITKRGQNVTFRCDPISEHNRLYWYRQTLGQGPEFLTYFQNEAQLEKSRLLSDRFSAERPKGSFSTLEIQRTEQGDSAMYLCASRPDRVGGTDTQYFGPGTRLTVL.

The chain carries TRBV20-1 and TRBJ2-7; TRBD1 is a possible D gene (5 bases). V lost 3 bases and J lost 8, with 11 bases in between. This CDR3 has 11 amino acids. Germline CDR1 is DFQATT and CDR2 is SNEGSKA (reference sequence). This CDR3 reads CSASVQGQQYF. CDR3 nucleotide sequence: TGCAGTGCTAGTGTCCAGGGTCAGCAGTACTTC.

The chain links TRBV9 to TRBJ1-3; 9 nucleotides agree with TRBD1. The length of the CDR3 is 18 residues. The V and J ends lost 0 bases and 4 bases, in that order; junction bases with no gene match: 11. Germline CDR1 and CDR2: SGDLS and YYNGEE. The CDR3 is CASSVVGGQGSFGNTIYF. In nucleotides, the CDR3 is TGTGCCAGCAGCGTAGTGGGGGGACAGGGATCCTTCGGAAACACCATATATTTT.

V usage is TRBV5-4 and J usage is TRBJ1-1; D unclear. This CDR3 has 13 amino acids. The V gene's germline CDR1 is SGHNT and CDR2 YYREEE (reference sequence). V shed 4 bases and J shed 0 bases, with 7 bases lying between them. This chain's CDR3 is CASSIRMNTEAFF. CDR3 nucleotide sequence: TGTGCCAGCAGCATCCGAATGAACACTGAAGCTTTCTTT.

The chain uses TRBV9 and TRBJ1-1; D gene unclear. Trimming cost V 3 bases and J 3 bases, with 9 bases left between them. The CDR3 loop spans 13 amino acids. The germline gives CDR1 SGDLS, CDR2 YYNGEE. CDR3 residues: CASSGRPDTEAFF. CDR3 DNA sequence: TGTGCCAGCAGCGGACGGCCGGACACTGAAGCTTTCTTT.

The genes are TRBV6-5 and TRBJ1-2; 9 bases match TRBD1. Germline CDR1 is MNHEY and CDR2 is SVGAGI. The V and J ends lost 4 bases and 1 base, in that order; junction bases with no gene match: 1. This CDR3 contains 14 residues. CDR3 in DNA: TGTGCCAGCAGTTGGACAGGGGTTAACTATGGCTACACCTTC. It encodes CASSWTGVNYGYTF.

The CDR3 DNA sequence: TGTGCCAGCAGCCAAGTACCCCAAGTCCGGGACTACAAAGCGGGCGGGGATACGCAGTATTTT. Translated, it gives CASSQVPQVRDYKAGGDTQYF. This chain links TRBV28 with TRBJ2-3; 7 nucleotides match TRBD2. Trimming took 6 bases from V and 6 from J; bases not matched to a gene: 30. This CDR3 has 21 amino acids. CDR1 and CDR2 (germline): MDHEN, SYDVKM.

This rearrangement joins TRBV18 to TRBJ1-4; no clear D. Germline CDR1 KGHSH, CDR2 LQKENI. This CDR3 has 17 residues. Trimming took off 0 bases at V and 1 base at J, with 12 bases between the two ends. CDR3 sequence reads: CASSPPWGLGTNEKLFF. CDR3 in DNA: TGTGCCAGCTCACCACCGTGGGGTCTTGGAACTAATGAAAAACTGTTTTTT.

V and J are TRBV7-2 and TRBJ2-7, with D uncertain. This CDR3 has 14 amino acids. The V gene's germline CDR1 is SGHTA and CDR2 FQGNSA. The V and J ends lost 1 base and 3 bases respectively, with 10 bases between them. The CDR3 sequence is CASSLGRQNYEQYF. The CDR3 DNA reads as TGTGCCAGCAGCTTAGGTCGGCAGAACTACGAGCAGTACTTC.

CDR3 in amino acids: CASSLGTGGSAQHF. CDR3 DNA: TGTGCCAGCAGCTTGGGAACAGGGGGATCAGCCCAGCATTTT. This chain uses TRBV5-5 with TRBJ1-5, with 8 nucleotides matching TRBD1. The CDR3 sequence is 14 residues long. CDR1 SGHKS and CDR2 YYEKEE come from the germline V gene (reference sequence). Trimming at V came to 0 bases and at J to 11 bases, leaving 7 bases not matched to a gene.

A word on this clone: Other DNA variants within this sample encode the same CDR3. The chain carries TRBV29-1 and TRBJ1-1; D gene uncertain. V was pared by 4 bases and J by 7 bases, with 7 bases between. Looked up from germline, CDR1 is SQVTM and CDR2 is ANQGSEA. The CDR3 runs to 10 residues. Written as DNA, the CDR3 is TGCAGCGTTGCGGTCAGTGAAGCTTTCTTT. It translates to CSVAVSEAFF.